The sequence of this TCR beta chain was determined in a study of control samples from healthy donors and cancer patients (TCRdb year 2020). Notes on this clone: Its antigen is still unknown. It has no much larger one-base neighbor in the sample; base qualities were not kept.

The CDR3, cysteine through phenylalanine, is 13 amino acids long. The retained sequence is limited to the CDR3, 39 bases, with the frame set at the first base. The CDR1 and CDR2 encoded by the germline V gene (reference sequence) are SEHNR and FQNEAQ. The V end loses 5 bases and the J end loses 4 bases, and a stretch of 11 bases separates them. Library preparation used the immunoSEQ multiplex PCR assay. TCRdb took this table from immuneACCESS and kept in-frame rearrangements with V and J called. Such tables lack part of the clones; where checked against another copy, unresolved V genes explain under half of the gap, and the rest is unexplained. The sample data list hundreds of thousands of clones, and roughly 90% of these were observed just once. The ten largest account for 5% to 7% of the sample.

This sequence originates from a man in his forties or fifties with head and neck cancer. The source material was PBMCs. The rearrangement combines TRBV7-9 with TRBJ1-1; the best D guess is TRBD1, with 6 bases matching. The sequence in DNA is TGTGCCAGCAGCCAGGGGTCCCTCACTGAAGCTTTCTTT. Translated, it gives CASSQGSLTEAFF.